These 3 T cell receptor beta chains share one sample of origin, sequenced in a study of T cell repertoires in ileal Crohn's disease. The repertoire was sequenced with immunoSEQ multiplex PCR; TCRdb's copy has only in-frame clones and lacks some. Here the sample spans 15,000 or so clones, under 80% being singletons. Time point specified: inflamed ileum from the surgical specimen. Sample: ileal tissue. These TCRs come from an adult with Crohn's disease.

The rearrangement links TRBV27 to TRBJ2-7; a possible D gene is TRBD2 (5 bases). This CDR3 region has 15 residues. The germline V and J ends were trimmed by 4 bases and 5 bases, with 18 bases remaining between them. Germline lookup yields CDR1 MNHEY and CDR2 SMNVEV (reference sequence). Here the CDR3 reads CASSSWGTSFNEQYF. The CDR3 region has the DNA TGTGCCAGCAGTTCATGGGGAACTAGTTTCAACGAGCAGTACTTC.

This chain connects TRBV5-1 to TRBJ1-5; a weak D match, TRBD1 (6 bases). Germline V gene sequence: CDR1 SGHRS, CDR2 YFSETQ. The CDR3 totals 11 residues. V was trimmed by 7 bases and J by 10 bases, leaving 12 bases between them. The CDR3 DNA follows: TGCGCCAGCTCCAGGGACATTCCCCAGCATTTT. This translates into CASSRDIPQHF. Full variable domain (outside the CDR3, taken from reference TRBV5-1 and TRBJ1-5): KAGVTQTPRYLIKTRGQQVTLSCSPISGHRSVSWYQQTPGQGLQFLFEYFSETQRNKGNFPGRFSGRQFSNSRSEMNVSTLELGDSALYLCASSRDIPQHFGDGTRLSIL.

The rearrangement uses TRBV4-1 and TRBJ2-7; D possibly matches TRBD1 or TRBD2 (6 bases each). The length of the CDR3 is 16 residues. Germline CDR1 MGHRA, CDR2 YSYEKL. Trimming pared 3 bases from V and 4 bases from J, leaving 19 bases between. CDR3: CASSHEGGTNPYEQYF. The CDR3 DNA reads as TGCGCCAGCAGCCATGAAGGAGGGACAAACCCTTACGAGCAGTACTTC.